The 26 T cell receptor beta chains listed next were all sequenced from one sample in a study of spatial heterogeneity in lung cancer. Regarding time point: sample taken at primary tumor resection. Unsorted whole RNA of tumor, nontumor lung or frozen PBMC was sequenced. TCRdb redid the calling of the 5' RACE reads with MiXCR, one entry per CDR3 protein. This sample carries some 15,000 distinct CDR3 sequences, about a tenth of them seen once, and the ten largest clones take roughly a third. The material was PBMCs, obtained at surgery. These receptors all come from a female donor with early-stage non-small cell lung cancer.

This clonotype was observed at least ten times. The chain links TRBV20-1 to TRBJ2-5, with 9 bases matching TRBD2. Germline loops: CDR1 DFQATT, CDR2 SNEGSKA (reference sequence). CDR3 size: 16 residues. V trimming: 6 bases; J trimming: 1 base; junction bases outside the gene matches: 12. The CDR3 DNA reads TGCAGTGCGAGGAGGGGGCTAGCGGGGACCCAAGAGACCCAGTACTTC. Residues: CSARRGLAGTQETQYF.

There are many counts of this clonotype. The chain combines TRBV7-9 with TRBJ2-5; no clear D gene. Trimming shortened V by 3 bases and J by 5 bases, and 4 bases separated the two germline ends. Germline CDR1 and CDR2: SEHNR and FQNEAQ (reference sequence). CDR3 length: 11 residues. CDR3 region: CASSFLETQYF. CDR3 DNA: TGTGCCAGCAGCTTCTTGGAGACCCAGTACTTC. Full variable domain (missing parts from reference TRBV7-9 and TRBJ2-5): DTGVSQNPRHKITKRGQNVTFRCDPISEHNRLYWYRQTLGQGPEFLTYFQNEAQLEKSRLLSDRFSAERPKGSFSTLEIQRTEQGDSAMYLCASSFLETQYFGPGTRLLVL.

This clonotype was seen at least ten times. The CDR3 DNA is TGCAGTGCTAAGGGGGACAATGAAAAACTGTTTTTT. It encodes CSAKGDNEKLFF. This sequence joins TRBV20-1 and TRBJ1-4, with D maybe TRBD1 (6 bases). V was trimmed by 4 bases and J by 5 bases, leaving 8 bases between them. The CDR3 length is 12 residues. Germline CDR1 reads DFQATT; CDR2 reads SNEGSKA (reference sequence).

Many counts were recorded for this clonotype. The chain has TRBV5-1 and TRBJ2-7; D gene ambiguous. In germline, CDR1 is SGHRS, CDR2 YFSETQ. The CDR3 is made up of 12 amino acids. The ends were cut back, 5 bases at V and 9 bases at J, with 15 bases in the middle. The CDR3 spells CASSGDLRGQYF. The CDR3 region has the DNA TGCGCCAGCAGTGGCGATCTACGAGGGCAGTACTTC.

The genes are TRBV6-6 and TRBJ2-3, with D possibly TRBD2 on 5 matching bases. Germline CDR1 is MNHNY and CDR2 is SVGAGI (reference sequence). CDR3 length: 11 amino acids. V gave up 2 bases and J gave up 11 bases, with 8 bases separating them. The CDR3 DNA reads as TGTGCCAGCAGTTACAGGGAGTGGCAGTATTTT. As protein: CASSYREWQYF.

This clonotype was picked up many times. J is TRBJ1-1 and V is TRBV28; TRBD1 might be the D (5 bases). V dropped 4 bases and J dropped 4 bases, with 10 bases sitting between them. The CDR3 length is 13 residues. The germline gives CDR1 MDHEN, CDR2 SYDVKM. CDR3 DNA sequence: TGTGCCAGCAGTTGTTACAGGTGCACTGAAGCTTTCTTT. Its translation: CASSCYRCTEAFF. The full variable domain, with the rest looked up from reference TRBV28 and TRBJ1-1, is DVKVTQSSRYLVKRTGEKVFLECVQDMDHENMFWYRQDPGLGLRLIYFSYDVKMKEKGDIPEGYSVSREKKERFSLILESASTNQTSMYLCASSCYRCTEAFFGQGTRLTVV.

Ten or more counts support this clonotype. This chain links TRBV12-3 or TRBV12-4 with TRBJ2-3; 7 bases are shared with TRBD1. Losses at the gene ends were 2 bases for V and 0 bases for J; bases not matched to a gene: 2. This CDR3 comprises 15 residues. CDR3 sequence (DNA): TGTGCCAGCAGTTTATTACAGGGGAGCACAGATACGCAGTATTTT. It yields the protein CASSLLQGSTDTQYF.

This clonotype was picked up a small number of times. A junction end diverges from the germline sequence, so it may reflect a read error. This sequence joins TRBV5-1 and TRBJ2-2; D is uncertain. Germline lookup yields CDR1 SGHRS and CDR2 YFSETQ. This CDR3 is 13 amino acids long. CDR3 protein: CASSLAPIRELFF. CDR3 DNA sequence: TGCGCCAGCAGTTTGGCCCCCATCAGGGAGCTGTTTTTT.

This clonotype occurred a few times. The chain carries TRBV28 and TRBJ2-5; D may be TRBD1 (6 bases). Germline CDR1 reads MDHEN; CDR2 reads SYDVKM. The V and J ends lost 6 bases and 7 bases respectively, with 15 bases between them. The CDR3 is 13 amino acids. The CDR3 bases are TGTGCCAGCAGGGATACAGGGAGAGGGACCCAGTACTTC. As protein: CASRDTGRGTQYF. Full variable domain (remainder filled in from reference TRBV28 and TRBJ2-5): DVKVTQSSRYLVKRTGEKVFLECVQDMDHENMFWYRQDPGLGLRLIYFSYDVKMKEKGDIPEGYSVSREKKERFSLILESASTNQTSMYLCASRDTGRGTQYFGPGTRLLVL.

There are many counts of this clonotype. V usage is TRBV20-1 and J usage is TRBJ2-5, with no clear D. CDR1 and CDR2 from the germline V gene are DFQATT and SNEGSKA (reference sequence). CDR3 length: 14 residues. The V end was cut by 0 bases, the J end by 6 bases, with 14 bases between. CDR3 nucleotides: TGCAGTGCTAGAGACGGCAGTACCATAAAGACCCAGTACTTC. As protein: CSARDGSTIKTQYF.

This clonotype turned up a few times. The chain joins TRBV29-1 to TRBJ2-6; D gene ambiguous. V was shortened by 7 bases and J by 2 bases, with 9 bases between the two germline ends. The germline V gene encodes CDR1 SQVTM and CDR2 ANQGSEA. The CDR3 loop spans 13 amino acids. This chain's CDR3 is CSASTAGANVLTF. In DNA, the CDR3 is TGCAGCGCGTCGACCGCTGGGGCCAACGTCCTGACTTTC.

This clonotype was found a few times. V and J are TRBV6-6 and TRBJ1-6; 10 bases line up with TRBD1. CDR1 is MNHNY, CDR2 SVGAGI, per germline (reference sequence). CDR3 length: 16 amino acids. V was clipped by 6 bases and J by 7 bases; unmatched bases: 9. CDR3 DNA sequence: TGTGCCAGCAGGCCCGGGACAGGGGCCGGCAATTCACCCCTCCACTTT. The encoded protein is CASRPGTGAGNSPLHF.

This clonotype was counted many times. The V and J genes are TRBV24-1 and TRBJ2-7; no reliable D call. The V gene's germline CDR1 is KGHDR and CDR2 SFDVKD. V dropped 3 bases and J dropped 0 bases, with 5 bases sitting between them. The CDR3 runs 13 residues. Written as DNA, the CDR3 is TGTGCCACCAGTGATCCAGGCTCCTACGAGCAGTACTTC. Residues: CATSDPGSYEQYF.

In its sample, this clonotype was seen many times. The chain has TRBV2 and TRBJ1-1, with 9 bases fitting TRBD1. The CDR3 runs to 13 residues. Germline V CDR1 and CDR2: SNHLY, FYNNEI. CDR3 nucleotide sequence: TGTGGATCTCGGGGACAGGGAGGGACTGAAGCTTTCTTT. It yields the protein CGSRGQGGTEAFF.

V and J are TRBV5-4 and TRBJ1-6, with D unresolved. V dropped 5 bases and J dropped 4 bases, with 16 bases sitting between them. CDR1 and CDR2 from the germline V gene are SGHNT and YYREEE (reference sequence). This CDR3 is 16 amino acids long. In DNA, the CDR3 is TGTGCCAGCAGGCGGGATCCTCTGGGGTATAATTCACCCCTCCACTTT. Encoded protein: CASRRDPLGYNSPLHF. The full variable domain, its missing parts supplied by reference TRBV5-4 and TRBJ1-6, is ETGVTQSPTHLIKTRGQQVTLRCSSQSGHNTVSWYQQALGQGPQFIFQYYREEENGRGNFPPRFSGLQFPNYSSELNVNALELDDSALYLCASRRDPLGYNSPLHFGNGTRLTVT.

The gene calls are TRBV29-1 and TRBJ2-3; no clear D gene. CDR1 is SQVTM, CDR2 ANQGSEA, per germline. This CDR3 has 13 amino acids. V was shortened by 7 bases and J by 2 bases, with 13 bases between the two germline ends. CDR3 region: CSAGHSYTDTQYF. Here the CDR3 DNA reads TGCAGCGCCGGCCACAGTTACACAGATACGCAGTATTTT.

This clonotype was found many times. The rearrangement joins TRBV5-5 to TRBJ1-4; D gene uncertain. CDR1 and CDR2 (germline): SGHKS, YYEKEE (reference sequence). The V end was cut by 0 bases, the J end by 0 bases, with 3 bases between. This CDR3 has 14 residues. The chain's CDR3 is CASSLVPTNEKLFF. The CDR3 DNA reads TGTGCCAGCAGCTTGGTCCCAACTAATGAAAAACTGTTTTTT. The whole variable domain, remainder taken from reference TRBV5-5 and TRBJ1-4, is DAGVTQSPTHLIKTRGQQVTLRCSPISGHKSVSWYQQVLGQGPQFIFQYYEKEERGRGNFPDRFSARQFPNYSSELNVNALLLGDSALYLCASSLVPTNEKLFFGSGTQLSVL.

This rearrangement joins TRBV7-6 to TRBJ2-2; D unclear. Germline V gene data show CDR1 as SGHVS and CDR2 as FNYEAQ. CDR3 length: 15 amino acids. Trimming took 1 base from V and 3 from J, leaving 9 bases between them. CDR3 residues: CASSLEDRDTGELFF. The CDR3, as DNA: TGTGCCAGCAGCTTAGAGGACCGAGACACCGGGGAGCTGTTTTTT.

There are many counts of this clonotype. The rearrangement links TRBV5-1 to TRBJ2-7, with D unclear. This CDR3 is 14 amino acids long. The V end was cut by 0 bases, the J end by 6 bases, with 13 bases between. The germline V gene has CDR1 SGHRS and CDR2 YFSETQ. The CDR3 DNA reads TGCGCCAGCAGCTTGGAGTCCCTCCGGGCCGAGCAGTACTTC. Translating gives CASSLESLRAEQYF.

This clonotype was recorded many times. The J gene is TRBJ1-2, the V gene TRBV2; 7 bases are shared with TRBD1. The CDR3 sequence is 16 residues long. Germline lookup yields CDR1 SNHLY and CDR2 FYNNEI. The trim removed 6 bases at V and 4 bases at J, leaving 14 bases unmatched. In DNA form, the CDR3 reads TGTGCCAGCAGAAATCTCCTAGGGGGACAGTCCTATGGCTACACCTTC. Translated, it gives CASRNLLGGQSYGYTF.

This clonotype was picked up many times. The rearrangement uses TRBV20-1 and TRBJ2-5; 10 bases fit TRBD2. The V gene's germline CDR1 is DFQATT and CDR2 SNEGSKA (reference sequence). Trimming at V came to 1 base and at J to 4 bases, leaving 3 bases not matched to a gene. There are 14 residues in the CDR3. The CDR3 bases are TGCAGTGCTAGAGGAGCGGGGGGGTTAGAGACCCAGTACTTC. It codes for CSARGAGGLETQYF.

This clonotype came up many times. The V call is TRBV5-6, the J call TRBJ1-2, with unresolved D. Trimming removed 4 bases from V and 6 bases from J, with 16 bases in between. This CDR3 has 14 amino acids. Germline assignment: CDR1 SGHDT and CDR2 YYEEEE. Written as DNA, the CDR3 is TGTGCCAGCAGCCCTGCAGCCCAACCCAATGGCTACACCTTC. This translates into CASSPAAQPNGYTF.

This clonotype ranks as medium-sized (0.01 to 0.1%). J is TRBJ2-5 and V is TRBV3-1; perhaps TRBD2 as D (6 bases). The CDR3 totals 14 residues. Germline CDR1 LGHDT, CDR2 YNNKEL (reference sequence). Between the trimmed V and J ends, which lost 0 bases and 7 bases, there was a span of 12 bases. CDR3 DNA sequence: TGTGCCAGCAGCCAAGAGGAGGGGACGCGGACCCAGTACTTC. Its translation: CASSQEEGTRTQYF.

This clonotype was seen many times. The chain recombines TRBV28 with TRBJ2-7; D gene uncertain. Trimming stripped 3 bases from V and 0 bases from J, with 12 bases between. CDR3 length equals 15 residues. The V gene's germline CDR1 is MDHEN and CDR2 SYDVKM. The CDR3 region has the DNA TGTGCCAGCAGTTTCTCGGGCCCTAGCTCCTACGAGCAGTACTTC. Translating gives CASSFSGPSSYEQYF.

By its share, this clonotype is medium-sized. The V gene is TRBV3-1, the J gene TRBJ2-3; 9 positions agree with TRBD2. V lost 3 bases to trimming and J lost 4 bases; unmatched junction nucleotides: 8. The germline CDR1 and CDR2 sequences are LGHDT and YNNKEL (reference sequence). The CDR3 length is 16 residues. This chain's CDR3 is CASSHRAGGPADTQYF. CDR3 DNA: TGTGCCAGCAGCCACAGGGCGGGGGGGCCCGCAGATACGCAGTATTTT.

Ten or more counts support this clonotype. The chain couples TRBV4-1 to TRBJ1-2; D uncertain. Germline V gene lookup returns CDR1 MGHRA and CDR2 YSYEKL. V was shortened by 1 base and J by 3 bases, with 15 bases between the two germline ends. The CDR3 totals 16 residues. CDR3 in amino acids: CASSQAGTGSHYGYTF. Here the CDR3 DNA reads TGCGCCAGCAGCCAAGCGGGAACCGGGAGCCACTATGGCTACACCTTC.